The clone carrying this T cell receptor beta chain was picked up a small number of times. TCRdb called the 5' RACE reads again in MiXCR, with one record for every CDR3 protein. This table holds approximately 45,000 distinct CDR3 sequences, 9.5% to 11% found once. V was pared by 5 bases and J by 4 bases, with 18 bases between. This CDR3 has 15 amino acids. Germline lookup yields CDR1 SGHDT and CDR2 YYEEEE. The data originate from a study of CD8 T cells in ankylosing spondylitis. Material: blood, either unsorted or a sorted T cell fraction (not recorded which). The chain is built from TRBV5-6 and TRBJ1-1; possible D gene TRBD1, 6 bases. This clonotype was sampled from a male donor with ankylosing spondylitis or in good health (not recorded which). In DNA, the CDR3 is TGTGCCAGCAGACACGGAGCAGGGGAGGGCACTGAAGCTTTCTTT. Amino acid sequence: CASRHGAGEGTEAFF.